The 32 T cell receptor beta chains listed next were all sequenced from one sample in a study of blood T cells in healthy people across ages. Primers used in a second PCR of about 6 to 12 cycles were a sample-barcoded 5' primer and a J-beta primer mix. One entry per CDR3 protein, called by TCRdb with MiXCR from the 5' RACE reads. This sample yields more than 900,000 distinct CDR3 sequences, of which roughly 24% are seen a single time; approximately 0.79% belongs to the top ten. These data also formed part of another study, on T cells of mothers and their children.

Sequenced sample: blood. The receptors were gathered from a girl aged 2-15 years in good health.

This clonotype occurred a few times. The chain has TRBV7-2 and TRBJ2-1; TRBD2 might be the D (5 bases). This CDR3 has 13 amino acids. V dropped 4 bases and J dropped 6 bases, with 10 bases sitting between them. Germline CDR1 reads SGHTA; CDR2 reads FQGNSA. The CDR3 reads CASSSQSGNEQFF. The CDR3 bases are TGTGCCAGCAGCTCCCAGAGCGGCAATGAGCAGTTCTTC. The entire variable domain, with the rest obtained from reference TRBV7-2 and TRBJ2-1, is as follows: GAGVSQSPSNKVTEKGKDVELRCDPISGHTALYWYRQSLGQGLEFLIYFQGNSAPDKSGLPSDRFSAERTGGSVSTLTIQRTQQEDSAVYLCASSSQSGNEQFFGPGTRLTVL.

The chain combines TRBV6-5 with TRBJ2-1; no firm D call. In germline, CDR1 is MNHEY, CDR2 SVGAGI. The CDR3 is 11 amino acids. V was cut by 5 bases and J by 9 bases, with 8 bases left in between. The CDR3 DNA sequence: TGTGCCAGCAGTACCCGGCGTGAGCAGTTCTTC. This sequence encodes CASSTRREQFF.

The J gene is TRBJ2-2, the V gene TRBV4-3, with D unclear. CDR1 and CDR2 from the germline V gene are LGHNA and YSLEER. Trimming cost V 4 bases and J 1 base, with 10 bases left between them. This CDR3 is built from 15 residues. CDR3 DNA: TGCGCCAGCAGCCCGGGTCGCCAGAACACCGGGGAGCTGTTTTTT. It yields the protein CASSPGRQNTGELFF.

This clonotype was seen only a few times. The chain has TRBV3-1 and TRBJ2-6, with D tentatively TRBD1 (6 bases). In germline, CDR1 is LGHDT, CDR2 YNNKEL (reference sequence). This CDR3 is 16 amino acids long. With 4 bases removed from V and 2 bases from J, the gap between germline ends came to 12 bases. CDR3 residues: CASSRHREPGANVLTF. CDR3 nucleotide sequence: TGTGCCAGCAGCCGTCACAGGGAACCTGGGGCCAACGTCCTGACTTTC.

The rearrangement uses TRBV25-1 and TRBJ1-4; no definite D call. The CDR3 length is 12 residues. The germline CDR1 and CDR2 sequences are MGHDK and SYGVNS. V lost 7 bases and J 12 bases, leaving 15 bases between the germline ends. CDR3 DNA: TGTGCCAGCACTGGACCCCTGGGAGAACTGTTTTTT. Residues: CASTGPLGELFF.

The rearrangement links TRBV12-3 or TRBV12-4 to TRBJ2-5, with D possibly matching TRBD2 (7 bases). The CDR3 runs 14 residues. V was cut by 7 bases and J by 5 bases, with 17 bases left in between. DNA for the CDR3: TGTGCCAGCACCCGCGGGGGCGTGGGGGAGACCCAGTACTTC. It encodes CASTRGGVGETQYF.

This clonotype was found a few times. V usage is TRBV20-1 and J usage is TRBJ2-1, with 7 bases aligning to TRBD2. Trimming at V came to 0 bases and at J to 5 bases, leaving 7 bases not matched to a gene. This CDR3 is 15 amino acids long. CDR1 is DFQATT and CDR2 is SNEGSKA in the germline V gene (reference sequence). CDR3 DNA: TGCAGTGCTAGAGAACGCGGGGGTAACGACAATGAGCAGTTCTTC. It codes for CSARERGGNDNEQFF.

This clonotype has just a few counts. The rearrangement links TRBV14 to TRBJ1-1; D uncertain. V shed 6 bases and J shed 3 bases, with 11 bases lying between them. Germline V gene lookup returns CDR1 SGHDN and CDR2 FVKESK. The CDR3 sequence is 13 residues long. CDR3 protein: CASRFNRDTEAFF. CDR3 sequence (DNA): TGTGCCAGCAGGTTCAACCGGGACACTGAAGCTTTCTTT.

Concerning this clonotype: The junction departs from germline at one end; a sequencing error may be responsible. V and J are TRBV7-9 and TRBJ1-3; 10 positions match TRBD1. From germline, CDR1 is SEHNR and CDR2 FQNEAQ (reference sequence). CDR3 length equals 14 residues. CDR3 amino acids: CASSSGQGENTIYF. The CDR3 nucleotides are TGCGCCAGCAGCTCAGGACAGGGGGAAAACACCATATATTTT.

The chain is built from TRBV4-1 and TRBJ1-5; D uncertain. CDR1 is MGHRA, CDR2 YSYEKL, per germline. V lost 1 base and J lost 9, with 10 bases in between. This CDR3 comprises 13 residues. DNA for the CDR3: TGCGCCAGCAGCCAAGTCCCTCCGGGGCCCCAGCATTTT. Translation: CASSQVPPGPQHF.

This clonotype was counted only a few times. The chain joins TRBV28 to TRBJ2-7, with TRBD1 identical over 9 bases. V trimming: 4 bases; J trimming: 3 bases; junction bases outside the gene matches: 10. The V gene's germline CDR1 is MDHEN and CDR2 SYDVKM. CDR3 length: 16 residues. CDR3 coding DNA: TGTGCCAGCAGTTCCTCTTTCTTGACAGGGGGCTACGAGCAGTACTTC. Translated, it gives CASSSSFLTGGYEQYF.

This clonotype was seen repeatedly, ten times or more. The chain combines TRBV7-3 with TRBJ2-3; D unclear. Trimming shortened V by 6 bases and J by 0 bases, and 7 bases separated the two germline ends. The germline V gene has CDR1 SGHTA and CDR2 FQGTGA. There are 13 residues in the CDR3. This CDR3 is CASRQTSTDTQYF. The CDR3 region has the DNA TGTGCCAGCAGGCAAACTAGCACAGATACGCAGTATTTT.

The J gene is TRBJ2-5, the V gene TRBV18; 7 nucleotides agree with TRBD1. TRBJ2-7 explains the end of the DNA better; the J call may be wrong. The CDR3 is 15 amino acids. Germline V gene sequence: CDR1 KGHSH, CDR2 LQKENI. Here the CDR3 DNA reads TGTGCCAGCTCACCACGGAATACAGGGGACTACGAGCAGTACTTC. Encoded protein: CASSPRNTGDYEQYF.

This chain links TRBV5-1 with TRBJ2-3; possible D gene TRBD2, 6 bases. Per the germline V gene, CDR1 is SGHRS and CDR2 is YFSETQ. This CDR3 spans 14 amino acids. V lost 9 bases to trimming and J lost 1 base, with 15 bases between them. CDR3 in DNA: TGCGCCACCAAGACTAGTCGTGGCACAGATACGCAGTATTTT. As protein: CATKTSRGTDTQYF.

The chain carries TRBV6-1 and TRBJ2-3; D is possibly TRBD2 (5 bases). The germline V gene has CDR1 MNHNS and CDR2 SASEGT. With 4 bases removed from V and 6 bases from J, the gap between germline ends came to 17 bases. The CDR3 has 15 amino acids. The CDR3 region has the DNA TGTGCCAGCAGTGTTGTGCTAGCCTACATCGATACGCAGTATTTT. Amino acids: CASSVVLAYIDTQYF.

This chain joins TRBV6-1 and TRBJ2-7; 12 bases map to TRBD2. The CDR3 spans 15 residues. The germline CDR1 and CDR2 sequences are MNHNS and SASEGT. The J segment lost 0 bases and the V segment lost 6 bases, leaving 3 bases of the junction unmatched. In nucleotides, the CDR3 is TGTGCCAGCAGGTGGACTAGCGGGGACTCCTACGAGCAGTACTTC. This translates into CASRWTSGDSYEQYF.

The rearrangement joins TRBV4-3 to TRBJ2-5, with D unresolved. CDR1 LGHNA and CDR2 YSLEER come from the germline V gene. CDR3 length equals 15 residues. V lost 0 bases to trimming and J lost 7 bases, with 15 bases between them. The DNA of the CDR3 is TGCGCCAGCAGCCAAGATAAGGCCCCCGTGCTGACCCAGTACTTC. It translates to CASSQDKAPVLTQYF.

The chain is built from TRBV20-1 and TRBJ2-5; 9 bases are shared with TRBD2. Trimming cost V 6 bases and J 2 bases; bases outside gene matches: 10. CDR1 is DFQATT, CDR2 SNEGSKA, per germline (reference sequence). There are 15 residues in the CDR3. The CDR3 region has the DNA TGCAGTGCAACTAGGGACAGCGGGGGGCAAGAGACCCAGTACTTC. It codes for CSATRDSGGQETQYF.

This clonotype has a count of ten or more. The chain uses TRBV4-2 and TRBJ2-7; tentatively, D is TRBD2 (6 bases). This CDR3 is built from 15 residues. Trimming left V 0 bases short and J 3 bases short, with 12 bases between. CDR1 is LGHNA and CDR2 is YNFKEQ in the germline V gene. The DNA for the CDR3 is TGTGCCAGCAGCCAAGAGGGGACTCTCGACTACGAGCAGTACTTC. Encoded protein: CASSQEGTLDYEQYF.

This clonotype was observed a few times. The V call is TRBV6-6, the J call TRBJ2-3; the D gene could be TRBD1 or TRBD2 (5 bases each). The CDR3 contains 16 residues. Looked up from germline, CDR1 is MNHNY and CDR2 is SVGAGI (reference sequence). The V end was cut by 9 bases, the J end by 2 bases, with 21 bases between. CDR3 protein: CASRLWGSFATDTQYF. The DNA of the CDR3 is TGTGCCAGTAGATTATGGGGGTCCTTCGCCACAGATACGCAGTATTTT.

In regard to this clonotype: The junction departs from germline at one end; a sequencing error may be responsible. The rearrangement uses TRBV4-1 and TRBJ1-5, with TRBD1 matching over 10 bases. The CDR3 totals 14 residues. Germline CDR1 is MGHRA and CDR2 is YSYEKL. CDR3 DNA: TGCGCCAGCAGCCCTATATACGCCGGGACAGGGGTAGAGTTT. Translated: CASSPIYAGTGVEF.

A few counts support this clonotype. CDR3 sequence: CASSMTTDYYGYTF. CDR3 DNA sequence: TGTGCCAGCTCAATGACCACAGACTACTATGGCTACACCTTC. The chain uses TRBV18 and TRBJ1-2; no clear D gene. Trimming removed 5 bases at V and 3 bases at J, with 13 bases between. Per germline, CDR1 KGHSH and CDR2 LQKENI. The CDR3 has 14 amino acids.

This clonotype was detected many times. The genes are TRBV6-4 and TRBJ2-1; tentative D call: TRBD2 (5 bases). This CDR3 has 15 residues. Germline CDR1 is MRHNA and CDR2 is SNTAGT. V shed 2 bases and J shed 1 base, with 9 bases lying between them. The CDR3 coding sequence is TGTGCCAGCAGTGACGGAAAGCGGTCCTACAATGAGCAGTTCTTC. Its translation is CASSDGKRSYNEQFF.

This clonotype was picked up a small number of times. The genes are TRBV4-2 and TRBJ2-5; the match to TRBD1 covers 8 bases. The end of the DNA is better explained by TRBJ2-7, so the J call may be wrong. The germline V gene has CDR1 LGHNA and CDR2 YNFKEQ. This CDR3 is built from 15 residues. Here the CDR3 reads CASSQDPQGADEQYF. As DNA, the CDR3 is TGTGCCAGCAGCCAAGATCCCCAGGGGGCTGACGAGCAGTACTTC.

This clonotype was counted only a few times. The rearrangement uses TRBV5-1 and TRBJ2-3, with 9 bases aligning to TRBD2. This CDR3 has 15 residues. Looked up from germline, CDR1 is SGHRS and CDR2 is YFSETQ. With V trimmed by 2 bases and J by 4 bases, 5 bases remained unmatched. The CDR3 spells CASSLTGLAPDTQYF. CDR3 bases: TGCGCCAGCAGCTTAACGGGACTAGCCCCAGATACGCAGTATTTT.

The sample holds a few counts of this clonotype. The DNA for the CDR3 is TGTGCCAGCAGCTTAGGACGAGCTGAAGCTTTCTTT. Its protein product is CASSLGRAEAFF. The rearrangement links TRBV11-3 to TRBJ1-1; no clear D gene. Per germline, CDR1 SGHNT and CDR2 YENEEA. Trimming pared 1 base from V and 6 bases from J, leaving 6 bases between. The length of the CDR3 is 12 residues. Full variable domain (missing parts from reference TRBV11-3 and TRBJ1-1): EAGVVQSPRYKIIEKKQPVAFWCNPISGHNTLYWYLQNLGQGPELLIRYENEEAVDDSQLPKDRFSAERLKGVDSTLKIQPAELGDSAVYLCASSLGRAEAFFGQGTRLTVV.

The chain carries TRBV29-1 and TRBJ2-3; D is perhaps TRBD1 or TRBD2 (6 bases each). The CDR3 loop spans 14 amino acids. CDR1 SQVTM and CDR2 ANQGSEA come from the germline V gene. CDR3 protein: CSVKRGVRTDTQYF. The DNA for the CDR3 is TGCAGTGTTAAGAGGGGGGTCCGCACAGATACGCAGTATTTT.

The DNA for the CDR3 is TGTGCCAGCAGTCGTACAGGGTCGGGTCAGCCCCAGCATTTT. Translating gives CASSRTGSGQPQHF. V usage is TRBV12-3 or TRBV12-4 and J usage is TRBJ1-5; perhaps TRBD1 as D (6 bases). There are 14 residues in the CDR3. V was pared by 5 bases and J by 6 bases, with 14 bases between.

The rearrangement uses TRBV20-1 and TRBJ2-7, with a possible D match to TRBD2 (5 bases). The V end lost 1 base, the J end lost 3 bases, and 13 bases lay between the germline ends. The CDR3 covers 14 residues. Germline lookup yields CDR1 DFQATT and CDR2 SNEGSKA (reference sequence). CDR3 protein: CSARGAETFYEQYF. In DNA form, the CDR3 reads TGCAGTGCTAGAGGAGCGGAGACCTTCTACGAGCAGTACTTC.

The V gene is TRBV29-1, the J gene TRBJ1-4; a weak D match, TRBD1 (5 bases). CDR3 length equals 13 residues. Germline V gene lookup returns CDR1 SQVTM and CDR2 ANQGSEA. Trimming removed 6 bases at V and 7 bases at J, with 15 bases between. CDR3 in DNA: TGCAGCGTGAACAGGTTTTACGGTGAAAAACTGTTTTTT. Protein sequence: CSVNRFYGEKLFF.

The chain uses TRBV10-3 and TRBJ2-3, with D possibly TRBD2 on 7 matching bases. Looked up from germline, CDR1 is ENHRY and CDR2 is SYGVKD. This CDR3 is built from 15 residues. V lost 7 bases and J lost 6, with 20 bases in between. The CDR3 DNA sequence: TGTGCCATCACGGACAGAACGGGGGGCGGGGATACGCAGTATTTT. It yields the protein CAITDRTGGGDTQYF.

This clonotype appeared a few times. V and J are TRBV20-1 and TRBJ2-4; D uncertain. CDR1 DFQATT and CDR2 SNEGSKA come from the germline V gene (reference sequence). V gave up 0 bases and J gave up 5 bases, with 8 bases separating them. The CDR3 runs to 13 residues. The CDR3 bases are TGCAGTGCTAGAGAATCCGGGCAAAACATTCAGTACTTC. Translating it yields CSARESGQNIQYF.